A single sample gave rise to the 27 T cell receptor beta chains below, sequenced in a study of Ad26.COV2.S vaccination and SARS-CoV-2 variants. The method was immunoSEQ multiplex PCR; TCRdb's version includes in-frame clones alone and lacks a portion of them. The top ten hold under 4% of the sample, which has 350,000 to 450,000 clones, under 95% seen once. The material sequenced was peripheral blood, taken after recovery from COVID-19. All receptors come from a human donor who had recovered from COVID-19.

The chain combines TRBV9 with TRBJ2-7, with 9 bases matching TRBD2. Germline V gene lookup returns CDR1 SGDLS and CDR2 YYNGEE. This CDR3 has 13 amino acids. Trimming cost V 3 bases and J 3 bases; bases outside gene matches: 1. DNA of the CDR3: TGTGCCAGCAGCGAGCGGGGGGACTACGAGCAGTACTTC. This translates into CASSERGDYEQYF.

The chain uses TRBV7-8 and TRBJ1-1; D is uncertain. There are 14 residues in the CDR3. Germline V lookup: CDR1 SGHVS, CDR2 FQNEAQ. V was clipped by 1 base and J by 1 base, with 7 bases between them. CDR3 sequence (DNA): TGTGCCAGCAGCTTAGGGGCCGGGAACACTGAAGCTTTCTTT. Its protein product is CASSLGAGNTEAFF.

The chain is built from TRBV5-1 and TRBJ2-4; 7 positions match TRBD2. V trimming: 0 bases; J trimming: 8 bases; junction bases outside the gene matches: 8. The CDR3 is 15 residues long. Per the germline V gene, CDR1 is SGHRS and CDR2 is YFSETQ. The CDR3 nucleotides read TGCGCCAGCAGCTTGGAGGGGAGGGAACGGCACATTCAGTACTTC. Translated: CASSLEGRERHIQYF.

The V gene is TRBV5-1, the J gene TRBJ2-2; 10 bases line up with TRBD2. V trimming: 0 bases; J trimming: 9 bases; junction bases outside the gene matches: 5. The CDR3 runs to 15 residues. Germline assignment: CDR1 SGHRS and CDR2 YFSETQ. This CDR3 is CASSLGSGGNRELFF. CDR3 sequence (DNA): TGCGCCAGCAGCTTGGGTAGCGGGGGGAACCGGGAGCTGTTTTTT.

The chain has TRBV13 and TRBJ1-1; possible D gene TRBD1, 5 bases. The germline V gene encodes CDR1 PRHDT and CDR2 FYEKMQ (reference sequence). Trimming took 0 bases from V and 5 from J, leaving 13 bases between them. CDR3 length: 15 residues. CDR3 nucleotides: TGTGCCAGCAGCTTAGGGACCTATGGGGGGACTGAAGCTTTCTTT. It translates to CASSLGTYGGTEAFF.

V usage is TRBV9 and J usage is TRBJ2-6; no reliable D call. In germline, CDR1 is SGDLS, CDR2 YYNGEE. The CDR3 spans 13 residues. Trimming pared 3 bases from V and 1 base from J, leaving 2 bases between. The CDR3 region is CASSGSGANVLTF. In DNA, the CDR3 is TGTGCCAGCAGCGGATCTGGGGCCAACGTCCTGACTTTC.

The chain joins TRBV9 to TRBJ2-1; no definite D call. The CDR3 sequence is 14 residues long. The V gene's germline CDR1 is SGDLS and CDR2 YYNGEE. With 0 bases removed from V and 4 bases from J, the gap between germline ends came to 8 bases. In DNA form, the CDR3 reads TGTGCCAGCAGCGTAGAAAGTGAGTACAATGAGCAGTTCTTC. It translates to CASSVESEYNEQFF.

The chain has TRBV2 and TRBJ2-5, with D hard to call. This CDR3 is built from 12 residues. CDR1 SNHLY and CDR2 FYNNEI come from the germline V gene. The V end lost 4 bases, the J end lost 3 bases, and 6 bases lay between the germline ends. In DNA, the CDR3 is TGTGCCAGCAGTGTACTGGAAGAGACCCAGTACTTC. This codes for CASSVLEETQYF.

This chain links TRBV27 with TRBJ1-5, with no clear D. The CDR3 length is 14 residues. V was cut by 3 bases and J by 3 bases, with 9 bases left in between. CDR1 is MNHEY and CDR2 is SMNVEV in the germline V gene (reference sequence). CDR3 protein: CASSLADSNQPQHF. For the CDR3, the DNA is TGTGCCAGCAGTTTGGCGGACTCCAATCAGCCCCAGCATTTT.

The J gene is TRBJ1-2, the V gene TRBV7-3, with 10 bases fitting TRBD1. Trimming removed 0 bases from V and 4 bases from J; junction bases left unmatched: 5. CDR3 length equals 16 residues. Per germline, CDR1 SGHTA and CDR2 FQGTGA. The CDR3, as DNA: TGTGCCAGCAGCTTAACGGGGACAGGGGACCCCTATGGCTACACCTTC. Translating gives CASSLTGTGDPYGYTF.

This rearrangement joins TRBV19 to TRBJ2-4, with D possibly called TRBD1 or TRBD2 (6 bases each). This CDR3 region has 18 residues. Trimming cost V 1 base and J 4 bases, with 20 bases left between them. Looked up from germline, CDR1 is LNHDA and CDR2 is SQIVND (reference sequence). In DNA, the CDR3 is TGTGCCAGTAGTATAGGGATGAACGGGGGCGATCGAAAAAACATTCAGTACTTC. Translated, it gives CASSIGMNGGDRKNIQYF.

V gene TRBV10-3 combines with J gene TRBJ2-3; 8 positions match TRBD2. The CDR3 is 15 residues long. Germline loops: CDR1 ENHRY, CDR2 SYGVKD. V trimming: 3 bases; J trimming: 4 bases; junction bases outside the gene matches: 6. CDR3 DNA: TGTGCCATCAGTGACCTTAGCGGGGCTGCAGATACGCAGTATTTT. Protein: CAISDLSGAADTQYF.

The chain joins TRBV4-1 to TRBJ1-1; D call uncertain. Between the trimmed V and J ends, which lost 0 bases and 5 bases, there was a span of 13 bases. The germline CDR1 and CDR2 sequences are MGHRA and YSYEKL. The CDR3 covers 15 residues. The CDR3 sequence is CASSQDQAVGTEAFF. DNA for the CDR3: TGCGCCAGCAGCCAAGACCAGGCGGTGGGAACTGAAGCTTTCTTT.

This chain uses TRBV6-5 with TRBJ1-1, with D maybe TRBD1 (5 bases). The CDR3 totals 14 residues. With 6 bases removed from V and 0 bases from J, the gap between germline ends came to 11 bases. From germline, CDR1 is MNHEY and CDR2 SVGAGI. The CDR3 spells CASRRDSMNTEAFF. In DNA form, the CDR3 reads TGTGCCAGCAGACGAGACAGTATGAACACTGAAGCTTTCTTT.

The chain employs TRBV6-1 and TRBJ2-1; 11 positions agree with TRBD2. V shed 1 base, J shed 9 bases, and the junction held 8 bases outside the gene matches. This CDR3 is built from 16 residues. Germline CDR1 MNHNS, CDR2 SASEGT. In nucleotides, the CDR3 is TGTGCCAGCAGTGAAGTTAGCGGGGGGGCTGCCAGTGAGCAGTTCTTC. It codes for CASSEVSGGAASEQFF.

The chain has TRBV4-1 and TRBJ1-3; D gene unclear. This CDR3 comprises 16 residues. Per the germline V gene, CDR1 is MGHRA and CDR2 is YSYEKL. The V gene lost 2 bases and the J gene lost 1 base, with 12 bases spanning the gap. The CDR3 is CASSQSVERSGNTIYF. The CDR3 bases are TGCGCCAGCAGCCAATCAGTGGAGAGATCTGGAAACACCATATATTTT.

The J gene is TRBJ2-1, the V gene TRBV9, with 7 bases aligning to TRBD1. The germline V gene encodes CDR1 SGDLS and CDR2 YYNGEE. Unmatched junction bases numbered 10, after V lost 4 bases and J lost 3 bases. The CDR3 covers 16 residues. Here the CDR3 reads CASSSHPTGRYNEQFF. The CDR3, as DNA: TGTGCCAGCAGCTCTCACCCGACAGGGCGCTACAATGAGCAGTTCTTC. Drawing the rest from reference TRBV9 and TRBJ2-1, the complete variable domain is DSGVTQTPKHLITATGQRVTLRCSPRSGDLSVYWYQQSLDQGLQFLIQYYNGEERAKGNILERFSAQQFPDLHSELNLSSLELGDSALYFCASSSHPTGRYNEQFFGPGTRLTVL.

The chain joins TRBV6-2 or TRBV6-3 to TRBJ2-3; D unclear. The CDR3 has 16 residues. The germline V gene encodes CDR1 MNHEY and CDR2 SVGEGT. V was cut by 0 bases and J by 2 bases, with 12 bases left in between. This chain's CDR3 is CASSYSKSWYTDTQYF. The CDR3 DNA is TGTGCCAGCAGTTACTCGAAATCCTGGTACACAGATACGCAGTATTTT.

The chain joins TRBV3-1 (or the pseudogene TRBV3-2) to TRBJ2-1, with D perhaps TRBD1 (5 bases). Germline CDR1 and CDR2: LGHDT and YNNKEL (reference sequence). The CDR3 consists of 15 residues. V lost 4 bases and J lost 2, with 12 bases in between. In nucleotides, the CDR3 is TGTGCCAGCAGCCGAGGACACCATACCTACAATGAGCAGTTCTTC. Its translation: CASSRGHHTYNEQFF.

V and J are TRBV19 and TRBJ1-4, with 9 positions matching TRBD1. Germline V gene data show CDR1 as LNHDA and CDR2 as SQIVND (reference sequence). The CDR3 is made up of 16 amino acids. J lost 4 bases, V lost 9 bases, and 12 bases had no gene match. The CDR3 coding sequence is TGTGCCAGCCGACAGGGGGACTCAGGACGTAATGAAAAACTGTTTTTT. This sequence encodes CASRQGDSGRNEKLFF. The full variable domain, rest sourced from reference TRBV19 and TRBJ1-4, is DGGITQSPKYLFRKEGQNVTLSCEQNLNHDAMYWYRQDPGQGLRLIYYSQIVNDFQKGDIAEGYSVSREKKESFPLTVTSAQKNPTAFYLCASRQGDSGRNEKLFFGSGTQLSVL.

The count of this clone is one. The chain recombines TRBV2 with TRBJ2-7; weak D call: TRBD1 (5 bases). This CDR3 is built from 13 residues. Germline V CDR1 and CDR2: SNHLY, FYNNEI. Trimming cost V 1 base and J 7 bases, with 11 bases left between them. The CDR3 here is CASSEGPGQEQYF. The CDR3 nucleotides read TGTGCCAGCAGTGAAGGGCCAGGGCAAGAGCAGTACTTC.

The chain links TRBV2 to TRBJ1-5, with D perhaps matching TRBD1 (5 bases). The CDR3 totals 18 residues. CDR1 is SNHLY and CDR2 is FYNNEI in the germline V gene. V lost 4 bases, J lost 2 bases, and 21 bases lay in between. CDR3 amino acids: CASSGPWGADLRNQPQHF. CDR3 nucleotides: TGTGCCAGCAGTGGTCCGTGGGGCGCTGATTTACGCAATCAGCCCCAGCATTTT.

The chain joins TRBV6-1 to TRBJ1-2, with 7 positions matching TRBD1. Germline CDR1 MNHNS, CDR2 SASEGT. This CDR3 spans 15 amino acids. V lost 0 bases, J lost 4 bases, and 5 bases stayed unmatched. Written as DNA, the CDR3 is TGTGCCAGCAGTGAAGCCCCACAGGGGATCTATGGCTACACCTTC. Protein sequence: CASSEAPQGIYGYTF.

V and J are TRBV7-8 and TRBJ1-2; D call uncertain. The CDR3 extends over 14 amino acids. From germline, CDR1 is SGHVS and CDR2 FQNEAQ. With 4 bases removed from V and 2 bases from J, the gap between germline ends came to 11 bases. CDR3 DNA: TGTGCCAGCAGCTCCAGTAGGGAGAACTATGGCTACACCTTC. It translates to CASSSSRENYGYTF.

V usage is TRBV6-5 and J usage is TRBJ2-1; 7 bases are shared with TRBD1. The CDR3 runs 16 residues. Germline-derived CDR1 and CDR2 are MNHEY and SVGAGI. V was pared by 0 bases and J by 0 bases, with 2 bases of the junction left unmatched. CDR3 amino acids: CASSYSEGASYNEQFF. The CDR3 DNA reads TGTGCCAGCAGTTACTCTGAGGGGGCCTCCTACAATGAGCAGTTCTTC.

The chain has TRBV12-3 or TRBV12-4 and TRBJ1-5, with 8 bases that match TRBD1. V was pared by 7 bases and J by 5 bases, with 4 bases of the junction left unmatched. The CDR3 runs to 13 residues. CDR3 coding DNA: TGTGCCAGCAAGGGGACAGGTGATCAGCCCCAGCATTTT. Translating it yields CASKGTGDQPQHF.

The rearrangement links TRBV5-4 to TRBJ2-3; D call uncertain. The CDR3 totals 16 residues. Germline loops: CDR1 SGHNT, CDR2 YYREEE (reference sequence). V lost 4 bases, J lost 2 bases, and 17 bases lay in between. CDR3 nucleotide sequence: TGTGCCAGCAGCCCGCACGGGCGCGGAGACACAGATACGCAGTATTTT. Translating it yields CASSPHGRGDTDTQYF.